The 32 T cell receptor beta chains listed next were all sequenced from one sample in a study of shared clonotypes between healthy human individuals. Sequenced by immunoSEQ multiplex PCR; TCRdb stores in-frame clones only, minus some. The data show about 2 million clones, 85% to 95% seen once. The sample taken for sequencing was naive CD4+ T cells sorted from blood. Subset indicated: CD45RA+ positively selected. Every receptor here comes from a man aged 18 to 29 in good health.

The rearrangement joins TRBV5-1 to TRBJ2-3; 7 bases are a match to TRBD2. This CDR3 comprises 15 residues. The germline V gene has CDR1 SGHRS and CDR2 YFSETQ. The V and J ends lost 5 bases and 2 bases, in that order; junction bases with no gene match: 8. CDR3: CASRTGLTSTDTQYF. The CDR3 region has the DNA TGCGCCAGCAGGACGGGACTAACCTCCACAGATACGCAGTATTTT.

The rearrangement uses TRBV19 and TRBJ2-1; possible D gene TRBD2, 6 bases. With 5 bases removed from V and 14 bases from J, the gap between germline ends came to 13 bases. The CDR3 runs 11 residues. Germline values: CDR1 LNHDA, CDR2 SQIVND (reference sequence). The DNA for the CDR3 is TGTGCCAGTAGTCCAGGAGGGCCGGAGTTCTTC. As protein: CASSPGGPEFF.

The chain uses TRBV9 and TRBJ2-5; D is ambiguous. Germline CDR1 SGDLS, CDR2 YYNGEE. V was pared by 2 bases and J by 5 bases, with 10 bases between. The CDR3 length is 13 residues. CDR3 DNA: TGTGCCAGCAGCGTTACCCCTACTGAGACCCAGTACTTC. This codes for CASSVTPTETQYF.

The chain couples TRBV10-3 to TRBJ2-2, with D possibly being TRBD2 (6 bases). Germline V lookup: CDR1 ENHRY, CDR2 SYGVKD. Trimming stripped 7 bases from V and 1 base from J, with 10 bases between. This CDR3 is built from 14 residues. CDR3 amino acids: CAITSELNTGELFF. Written as DNA, the CDR3 is TGTGCCATCACTAGCGAACTGAACACCGGGGAGCTGTTTTTT.

This rearrangement joins TRBV10-3 to TRBJ2-1, with TRBD1 matching over 9 bases. The germline gives CDR1 ENHRY, CDR2 SYGVKD. The CDR3 runs to 16 residues. V shed 0 bases and J 3 bases; nucleotides not matched to a gene: 3. The CDR3 loop reads CAISESTGGFYNEQFF. The CDR3 region has the DNA TGTGCCATCAGTGAGTCGACAGGGGGTTTCTACAATGAGCAGTTCTTC.

This chain links TRBV6-5 with TRBJ2-7; TRBD2 is a possible D gene (6 bases). Trimming left V 6 bases short and J 1 base short, with 10 bases between. Germline CDR1 and CDR2: MNHEY and SVGAGI. The CDR3 spans 13 residues. In DNA, the CDR3 is TGTGCCAGCAGAGACGGGGGATCCTACGAGCAGTACTTC. Translation gives CASRDGGSYEQYF.

This clone has just one count. The gene calls are TRBV10-3 and TRBJ1-1; TRBD1 is a possible D gene (6 bases). Trimming removed 3 bases at V and 5 bases at J, with 16 bases between. Germline lookup yields CDR1 ENHRY and CDR2 SYGVKD. The CDR3 consists of 15 residues. CDR3 protein: CAISEFTGIWTEAFF. The CDR3 coding sequence is TGTGCCATCAGTGAATTCACAGGGATATGGACTGAAGCTTTCTTT.

This clone has only one observation. V and J are TRBV6-6 and TRBJ2-1; possibly TRBD2 for D (5 bases). Germline CDR1 and CDR2: MNHNY and SVGAGI (reference sequence). CDR3 length equals 13 residues. Trimming removed 6 bases at V and 10 bases at J, with 16 bases between. CDR3 amino acids: CASRLNEREEQFF. The CDR3 DNA sequence: TGTGCCAGCAGATTGAACGAGAGGGAAGAGCAGTTCTTC.

Turning to this clone: Its ends do not fully match the called genes, so a read error is possible. This rearrangement joins TRBV28 to TRBJ2-3; 10 nucleotides align to TRBD1. This CDR3 is 15 amino acids long. CDR1 and CDR2 from the germline V gene are MDHEN and SYDVKM. The CDR3 is CAGSTRTGGKDTQYF. The CDR3 DNA reads as TGTGCCGGCAGCACTCGGACAGGGGGGAAAGATACGCAGTATTTT.

The chain uses TRBV11-2 and TRBJ1-1, with D hard to call. Germline lookup yields CDR1 SGHAT and CDR2 FQNNGV. The V gene lost 3 bases and the J gene lost 1 base, with 6 bases spanning the gap. The CDR3 consists of 13 residues. The CDR3 coding sequence is TGTGCCAGCAGCTTTAATTGGAACACTGAAGCTTTCTTT. Translation gives CASSFNWNTEAFF. Together with reference TRBV11-2 and TRBJ1-1, the CDR3 gives the full variable domain: EAGVAQSPRYKIIEKRQSVAFWCNPISGHATLYWYQQILGQGPKLLIQFQNNGVVDDSQLPKDRFSAERLKGVDSTLKIQPAKLEDSAVYLCASSFNWNTEAFFGQGTRLTVV.

This clone appeared a single time. V gene TRBV6-6 combines with J gene TRBJ2-7, with TRBD2 as a possible D gene (5 bases). Trimming shortened V by 2 bases and J by 2 bases, and 16 bases separated the two germline ends. This CDR3 is built from 16 residues. Germline CDR1 is MNHNY and CDR2 is SVGAGI (reference sequence). CDR3 DNA: TGTGCCAGCAGTTACATTATACGGACTGATCCCTACGAGCAGTACTTC. Protein: CASSYIIRTDPYEQYF.

This chain joins TRBV7-2 and TRBJ2-1; a possible D gene is TRBD2 (6 bases). The germline CDR1 and CDR2 sequences are SGHTA and FQGNSA. V lost 2 bases, J lost 7 bases, and 12 bases lay in between. The CDR3 consists of 14 residues. Here the CDR3 reads CASSLSVGRNEQFF. The CDR3 DNA follows: TGTGCCAGCAGCTTATCGGTAGGGAGGAATGAGCAGTTCTTC. The variable domain in full, with the rest retrieved from reference TRBV7-2 and TRBJ2-1, is GAGVSQSPSNKVTEKGKDVELRCDPISGHTALYWYRQSLGQGLEFLIYFQGNSAPDKSGLPSDRFSAERTGGSVSTLTIQRTQQEDSAVYLCASSLSVGRNEQFFGPGTRLTVL.

The chain carries TRBV5-6 and TRBJ1-1; TRBD1 agrees at 7 bases. Germline V lookup: CDR1 SGHDT, CDR2 YYEEEE. Losses at the gene ends were 5 bases for V and 1 base for J; bases not matched to a gene: 5. The CDR3 runs to 14 residues. In nucleotides, the CDR3 is TGTGCCAGCAGACAAGGACAGGCGAACACTGAAGCTTTCTTT. The encoded protein is CASRQGQANTEAFF.

The gene calls are TRBV7-8 and TRBJ1-3; 10 nucleotides agree with TRBD1. This CDR3 comprises 17 residues. In germline, CDR1 is SGHVS, CDR2 FQNEAQ. The ends lost 1 base at V and 0 bases at J; junction bases unmatched: 3. The CDR3 DNA follows: TGTGCCAGCAGCTTAGATAGGACAGGGGGCTCTGGAAACACCATATATTTT. Its translation: CASSLDRTGGSGNTIYF.

The rearrangement uses TRBV9 and TRBJ2-1; 8 positions match TRBD2. Unmatched junction bases numbered 9, after V lost 4 bases and J lost 9 bases. The CDR3 length is 14 residues. Per the germline V gene, CDR1 is SGDLS and CDR2 is YYNGEE. CDR3 in amino acids: CASSPWTSSSEQFF. CDR3 sequence (DNA): TGTGCCAGCAGCCCCTGGACTAGCTCTAGTGAGCAGTTCTTC.

The rearrangement uses TRBV6-1 and TRBJ1-3; maybe TRBD1 (5 bases). Trimming cost V 6 bases and J 3 bases, with 15 bases left between them. CDR1 MNHNS and CDR2 SASEGT come from the germline V gene. CDR3 length: 15 residues. DNA of the CDR3: TGTGCCAGCAGCGGGACCAGGGAGCGTGGAAACACCATATATTTT. Its protein is CASSGTRERGNTIYF.

V usage is TRBV18 and J usage is TRBJ1-3; D call uncertain. The CDR3 is 14 amino acids. CDR1 and CDR2 from the germline V gene are KGHSH and LQKENI. The V end was cut by 5 bases, the J end by 4 bases, with 12 bases between. For the CDR3, the DNA is TGTGCCAGCTCAGGGCTCAGCACGGGAAACACCATATATTTT. This encodes CASSGLSTGNTIYF. The complete variable domain, with remaining parts taken from reference TRBV18 and TRBJ1-3, reads NAGVMQNPRHLVRRRGQEARLRCSPMKGHSHVYWYRQLPEEGLKFMVYLQKENIIDESGMPKERFSAEFPKEGPSILRIQQVVRGDSAAYFCASSGLSTGNTIYFGEGSWLTVV.

The chain couples TRBV9 to TRBJ1-2; D is uncertain. CDR1 SGDLS and CDR2 YYNGEE come from the germline V gene. The length of the CDR3 is 15 residues. The ends were cut back, 0 bases at V and 8 bases at J, with 17 bases in the middle. The DNA for the CDR3 is TGTGCCAGCAGCGTAGATCCAAGCCCTGAGTGGGGCTACACCTTC. Translated, it gives CASSVDPSPEWGYTF.

The V call is TRBV5-1, the J call TRBJ1-4, with TRBD1 matching 9 bases. The CDR3 totals 16 residues. Germline trimming cut 0 bases from V and 5 bases from J; bases unmatched to any gene: 5. Looked up from germline, CDR1 is SGHRS and CDR2 is YFSETQ. CDR3 in DNA: TGCGCCAGCAGCTTGGAGCCGGGACAGGGCAATGAAAAACTGTTTTTT. Translation gives CASSLEPGQGNEKLFF.

V is TRBV29-1 and J is TRBJ2-3; D is possibly TRBD2 (6 bases). The CDR3 loop spans 13 amino acids. Trimming pared 8 bases from V and 2 bases from J, leaving 14 bases between. Germline CDR1 reads SQVTM; CDR2 reads ANQGSEA. In nucleotides, the CDR3 is TGCAGCACAGCGGGCAGTATCACAGATACGCAGTATTTT. Protein: CSTAGSITDTQYF.

The chain employs TRBV2 and TRBJ2-1; 10 bases are a match to TRBD2. Germline V gene sequence: CDR1 SNHLY, CDR2 FYNNEI. The CDR3 is made up of 17 amino acids. The V and J ends lost 6 bases and 1 base, in that order; junction bases with no gene match: 9. The CDR3, as DNA: TGTGCCAGCAGCCCCCCGGGACTAGCGTCGTCCTACAATGAGCAGTTCTTC. Protein product: CASSPPGLASSYNEQFF. Full variable domain (rest looked up from reference TRBV2 and TRBJ2-1): EPEVTQTPSHQVTQMGQEVILRCVPISNHLYFYWYRQILGQKVEFLVSFYNNEISEKSEIFDDQFSVERPDGSNFTLKIRSTKLEDSAMYFCASSPPGLASSYNEQFFGPGTRLTVL.

The rearrangement joins TRBV25-1 to TRBJ2-1, with D unresolved. Per germline, CDR1 MGHDK and CDR2 SYGVNS. The CDR3 has 13 amino acids. Deletions cut 1 base from V and 4 bases from J, with 5 bases between. CDR3 loop: CASSELRYNEQFF. The CDR3 DNA is TGTGCCAGCAGTGAATTGCGGTACAATGAGCAGTTCTTC.

This clone has a single count. The chain couples TRBV27 to TRBJ2-3, with a tentative D call TRBD2 (5 bases). V was cut by 5 bases and J by 1 base, with 19 bases left in between. The CDR3 is 17 amino acids. Germline V gene data show CDR1 as MNHEY and CDR2 as SMNVEV (reference sequence). This chain's CDR3 is CASSAARLGVGTDTQYF. The CDR3, as DNA: TGTGCCAGCAGTGCTGCGCGACTGGGAGTGGGCACAGATACGCAGTATTTT.

V and J are TRBV5-6 and TRBJ1-6; D is unresolved. V lost 6 bases and J lost 7, with 17 bases in between. Germline V lookup: CDR1 SGHDT, CDR2 YYEEEE. This CDR3 has 15 residues. The CDR3 sequence is CASTFGFALNSPLHF. The CDR3 DNA sequence: TGTGCCAGCACCTTCGGTTTTGCCCTCAATTCACCCCTCCACTTT.

The chain carries TRBV7-2 and TRBJ2-7; D is perhaps TRBD1 or TRBD2 (5 bases each). CDR1 is SGHTA and CDR2 is FQGNSA in the germline V gene. The length of the CDR3 is 13 residues. V lost 4 bases and J lost 6, with 13 bases in between. The CDR3 nucleotides are TGTGCCAGCAGCTCCAGAATGAGGGGCGAGCAGTACTTC. This sequence encodes CASSSRMRGEQYF.

The J gene is TRBJ2-1, the V gene TRBV7-2; TRBD2 matches 9 bases. Germline CDR1 reads SGHTA; CDR2 reads FQGNSA. After removal of 0 bases from V and 4 bases from J, the junction contained 4 bases not matched to a gene. The CDR3 has 16 residues. The CDR3 loop is CASSLAFLAGYNEQFF. As DNA, the CDR3 is TGTGCCAGCAGCTTAGCGTTCCTAGCGGGATACAATGAGCAGTTCTTC.

CDR3 nucleotide sequence: TGTGCTAGTGGTTTACCGGGACAGAACACAGATACGCAGTATTTT. Translated: CASGLPGQNTDTQYF. This chain links TRBV12-5 with TRBJ2-3; 7 positions match TRBD1. Germline CDR1 and CDR2: LGHNT and FRNRAP. J was trimmed by 2 bases and V by 3 bases; bases with no gene match: 5. This CDR3 spans 15 amino acids.

As concerns this clone: The sample has other DNA sequences that encode this CDR3 too. The chain uses TRBV30 and TRBJ2-3; unclear D gene. This CDR3 region has 11 residues. CDR1 and CDR2 from the germline V gene are GTSNPN and SVGIG (reference sequence). The V and J ends lost 1 base and 4 bases respectively, with 3 bases between them. Here the CDR3 DNA reads TGTGCCTGGAGTGAGTCAGATACGCAGTATTTT. Its protein product is CAWSESDTQYF.

About this clone itself: This CDR3 is also generated by other DNA sequences in the sample. J is TRBJ2-3 and V is TRBV5-1, with TRBD2 identical over 12 bases. Per the germline V gene, CDR1 is SGHRS and CDR2 is YFSETQ. J lost 0 bases, V lost 4 bases, and 3 bases had no gene match. CDR3 size: 16 residues. CDR3: CASSPGLAGSTDTQYF. Here the CDR3 DNA reads TGCGCCAGCAGCCCGGGACTAGCGGGTAGCACAGATACGCAGTATTTT.

This chain links TRBV28 with TRBJ2-1, with D possibly TRBD1 on 6 matching bases. V lost 3 bases and J lost 6, with 24 bases in between. CDR3 size: 18 residues. Germline V gene lookup returns CDR1 MDHEN and CDR2 SYDVKM. This CDR3 reads CASSFPRDTTRARNEQFF. DNA for the CDR3: TGTGCCAGCAGTTTCCCCCGGGACACTACTCGGGCACGCAATGAGCAGTTCTTC.

As regards this clone: In the same sample, other DNA sequences code for this CDR3. The rearrangement joins TRBV18 to TRBJ1-5; 10 nucleotides agree with TRBD1. Trimming at V came to 2 bases and at J to 5 bases, leaving 0 bases not matched to a gene. The CDR3 extends over 14 amino acids. Germline V gene lookup returns CDR1 KGHSH and CDR2 LQKENI. Here the CDR3 DNA reads TGTGCCAGCTCACCAGGACAGGGGGATCAGCCCCAGCATTTT. Translating gives CASSPGQGDQPQHF.

This rearrangement joins TRBV7-9 to TRBJ2-5; perhaps TRBD2 as D (5 bases). The CDR3 extends over 15 amino acids. Germline V CDR1 and CDR2: SEHNR, FQNEAQ (reference sequence). The ends were cut back, 5 bases at V and 5 bases at J, with 18 bases in the middle. This CDR3 is CASSLHRDREETQYF. The CDR3 nucleotides are TGTGCCAGCAGCCTACACCGGGATAGGGAGGAGACCCAGTACTTC.